The present entry profiles one T cell receptor (beta chain) with its context. Its matching antigen is unknown. The time point here: persistent/refractory GD, antithyroid drugs over 5 years with positive TRAb. Extracted PBMC RNA gave rise to the TCR library. Patients all came to the study from an endocrinology department in Xi'an, China. The authors drew approximately 8.1 milliliters of peripheral blood into EDTA tubes. The sample comes from a study of regulatory T cells in long-lasting Graves disease. Arm-PCR of CDR3 regions and iRepertoire HTBI primers were the basis on which TCR beta libraries were built. MiXCR was run by TCRdb on the multiplex PCR reads, yielding one entry per CDR3 protein. Here the sample spans about 450,000 distinct CDR3 sequences, about a quarter being singletons. This CDR3 is built from 15 residues. Germline values: CDR1 GTSNPN, CDR2 SVGIG (reference sequence). Study-wide findings and caveats: A greater number of public clonotypes (approximately 2,500) was shared by persistent patients than by new patients (roughly 930). The study found TRBV28, TRBJ1-2 and TRBJ2-5 favored in persistent disease.

The TCR was taken from a female donor with Graves disease. The specimen was peripheral blood mononuclear cells (PBMCs), collected when the disease was refractory, from a patient treated with antithyroid drugs. The chain joins TRBV30 to TRBJ1-6; D might be TRBD1 (6 bases). The CDR3 nucleotides are TGTGCGCTCGTTGCGGGTACAAGGGGGGATTCACCCCTCCACTTT. Translated: CALVAGTRGDSPLHF.